The entry that follows covers one T cell receptor (beta chain) sequence. Antigen: not known. Treatment noted: some 20 received Ad26.COV2.S at low or high dose, single or two shots; 5 received placebo; per-sample allocation not given. The investigators took samples on day 63 after the first vaccine or placebo injection. Ad26 vector vaccine expressed Wuhan-strain SARS-CoV-2 spike. Sequencing used immunoSEQ multiplex PCR; TCRdb keeps in-frame clones, though not all of them. The sample records more than 300,000 clones, around 89% being singletons. The data were obtained in a study of Ad26.COV2.S vaccination and SARS-CoV-2 variants. The overall study: Intramuscular Ad26.COV2.S at 5x10^10 or 1x10^11 viral particles. Study conclusions and caveats: A substantial breadth of spike-specific CD8+ and CD4+ T cell responses after vaccination has been reported. Placebo and vaccine recipients had non-spike TCR breadth that was similar.

The CDR3 totals 14 residues. Trimming took off 2 bases at V and 2 bases at J, with 9 bases between the two ends. The germline V gene encodes CDR1 SGHVS and CDR2 FQNEAQ. The specimen comprised peripheral blood, sampled in a trial of Ad26.COV2.S vaccine versus placebo. The sequence derives from a person aged 18-60 years who received the Ad26.COV2.S COVID-19 vaccine or a placebo. This rearrangement joins TRBV7-8 to TRBJ1-1; no reliable D call. Written as DNA, the CDR3 is TGTGCCAGCAGCTTATCAGAACTCAACACTGAAGCTTTCTTT. Its protein product is CASSLSELNTEAFF. Complete variable domain (other parts from reference TRBV7-8 and TRBJ1-1): GAGVSQSPRYKVAKRGQDVALRCDPISGHVSLFWYQQALGQGPEFLTYFQNEAQLDKSGLPSDRFFAERPEGSVSTLKIQRTQQEDSAVYLCASSLSELNTEAFFGQGTRLTVV.